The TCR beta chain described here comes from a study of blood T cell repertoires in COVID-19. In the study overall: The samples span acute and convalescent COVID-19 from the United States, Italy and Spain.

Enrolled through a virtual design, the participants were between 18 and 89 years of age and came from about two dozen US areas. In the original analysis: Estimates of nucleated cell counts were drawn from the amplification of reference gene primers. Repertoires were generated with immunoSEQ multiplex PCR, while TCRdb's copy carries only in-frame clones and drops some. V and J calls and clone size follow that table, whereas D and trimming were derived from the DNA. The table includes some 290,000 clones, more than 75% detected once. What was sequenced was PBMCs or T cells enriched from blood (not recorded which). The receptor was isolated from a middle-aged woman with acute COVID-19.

Here the CDR3 reads CASSFPLAGTQETQYF. Here the CDR3 DNA reads TGTGCCAGCAGCTTCCCCCTAGCGGGTACCCAAGAGACCCAGTACTTC. The chain recombines TRBV5-6 with TRBJ2-5; 8 bases map to TRBD2. Unmatched junction bases numbered 7, after V lost 2 bases and J lost 1 base. This CDR3 spans 16 amino acids. Germline CDR1 reads SGHDT; CDR2 reads YYEEEE.